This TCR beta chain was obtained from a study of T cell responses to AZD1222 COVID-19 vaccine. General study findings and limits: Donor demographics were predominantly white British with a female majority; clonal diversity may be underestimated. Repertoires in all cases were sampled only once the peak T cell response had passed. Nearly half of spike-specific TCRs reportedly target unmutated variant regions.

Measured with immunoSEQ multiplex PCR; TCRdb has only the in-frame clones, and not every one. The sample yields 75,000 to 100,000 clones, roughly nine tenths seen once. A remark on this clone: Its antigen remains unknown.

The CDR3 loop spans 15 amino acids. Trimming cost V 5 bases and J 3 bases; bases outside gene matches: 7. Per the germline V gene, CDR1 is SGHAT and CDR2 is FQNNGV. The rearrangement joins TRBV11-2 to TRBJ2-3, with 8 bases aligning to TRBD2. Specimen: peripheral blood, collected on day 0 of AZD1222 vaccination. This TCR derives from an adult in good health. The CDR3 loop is CASSPTSVGTDTQYF. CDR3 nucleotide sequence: TGTGCCAGCAGCCCGACTAGCGTTGGGACAGATACGCAGTATTTT. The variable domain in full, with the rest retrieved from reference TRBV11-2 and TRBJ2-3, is EAGVAQSPRYKIIEKRQSVAFWCNPISGHATLYWYQQILGQGPKLLIQFQNNGVVDDSQLPKDRFSAERLKGVDSTLKIQPAKLEDSAVYLCASSPTSVGTDTQYFGPGTRLTVL.